This TCR beta chain is drawn from a study of T cells in localized non-small cell lung cancer. Regarding the study as a whole: Sequencing involved a lone tumor region, leaving heterogeneity possible. Exceeding tumor, uninvolved adjacent lung had the highest T cell clonality. Adjacent lung had a median around 60 of the 100 largest tumor clones.

The CDR3 length is 17 residues. Per germline, CDR1 MNHEY and CDR2 SMNVEV (reference sequence). Germline trimming cut 3 bases from V and 10 bases from J; bases unmatched to any gene: 13. Concerning this clone itself: Antigen: not known.

Using immunoSEQ multiplex PCR, the repertoire was profiled, and TCRdb retains in-frame clones only, with some absent. This sample has about 40,000 clones, with 75% to 95% found just once. The sequenced sample was PBMCs, obtained before any cancer treatment. The source is a woman aged 40-70 years with stage II lung adenocarcinoma. The genes are TRBV27 and TRBJ2-1; TRBD2 matches at 12 bases. CDR3 region: CASSFPPGTSGFGEQFF. The CDR3 nucleotides are TGTGCCAGCAGTTTCCCCCCCGGGACTAGCGGGTTTGGGGAGCAGTTCTTC.